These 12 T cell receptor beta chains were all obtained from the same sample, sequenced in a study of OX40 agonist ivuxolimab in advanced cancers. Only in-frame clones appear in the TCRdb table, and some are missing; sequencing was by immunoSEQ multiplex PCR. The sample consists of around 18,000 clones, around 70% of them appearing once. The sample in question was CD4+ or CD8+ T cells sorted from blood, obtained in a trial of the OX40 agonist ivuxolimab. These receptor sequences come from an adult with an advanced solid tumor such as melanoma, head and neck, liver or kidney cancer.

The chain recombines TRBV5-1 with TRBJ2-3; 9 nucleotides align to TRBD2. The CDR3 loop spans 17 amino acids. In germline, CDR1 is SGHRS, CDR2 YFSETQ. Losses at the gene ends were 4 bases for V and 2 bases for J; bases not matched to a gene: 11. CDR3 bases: TGCGCCAGCAGCCCCCAGCTCGCGGGAGGGCTCACAGATACGCAGTATTTT. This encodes CASSPQLAGGLTDTQYF.

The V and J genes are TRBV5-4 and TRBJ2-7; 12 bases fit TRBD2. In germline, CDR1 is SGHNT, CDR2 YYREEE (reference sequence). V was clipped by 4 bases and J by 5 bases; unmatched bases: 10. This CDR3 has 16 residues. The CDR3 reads CASSPRGLAGPHEQYF. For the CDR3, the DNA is TGTGCCAGCAGCCCAAGAGGACTAGCGGGACCCCACGAGCAGTACTTC.

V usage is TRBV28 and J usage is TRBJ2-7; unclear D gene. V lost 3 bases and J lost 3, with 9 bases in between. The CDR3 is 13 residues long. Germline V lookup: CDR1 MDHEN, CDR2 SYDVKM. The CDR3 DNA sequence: TGTGCCAGCAGTTTTACACGAGACTACGAGCAGTACTTC. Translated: CASSFTRDYEQYF.

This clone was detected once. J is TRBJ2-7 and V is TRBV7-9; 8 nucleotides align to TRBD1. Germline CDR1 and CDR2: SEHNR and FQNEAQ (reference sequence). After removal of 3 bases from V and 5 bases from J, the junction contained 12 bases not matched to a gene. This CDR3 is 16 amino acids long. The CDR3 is CASSFPPGQGSHEQYF. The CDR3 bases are TGTGCCAGCAGCTTTCCCCCAGGACAGGGTAGTCACGAGCAGTACTTC.

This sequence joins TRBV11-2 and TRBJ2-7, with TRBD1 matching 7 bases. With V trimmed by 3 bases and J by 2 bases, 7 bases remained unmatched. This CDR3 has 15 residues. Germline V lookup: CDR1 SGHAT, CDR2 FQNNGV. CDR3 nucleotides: TGTGCCAGCAGCTTCGCCCCGGGACAGACCTACGAGCAGTACTTC. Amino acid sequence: CASSFAPGQTYEQYF.

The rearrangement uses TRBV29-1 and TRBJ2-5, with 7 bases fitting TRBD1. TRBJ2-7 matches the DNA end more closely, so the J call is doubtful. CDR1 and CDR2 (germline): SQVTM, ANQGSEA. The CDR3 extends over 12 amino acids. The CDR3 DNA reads TGCAGCGTTGAAAAGGGGGCTAACGAGCAGTACTTC. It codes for CSVEKGANEQYF.

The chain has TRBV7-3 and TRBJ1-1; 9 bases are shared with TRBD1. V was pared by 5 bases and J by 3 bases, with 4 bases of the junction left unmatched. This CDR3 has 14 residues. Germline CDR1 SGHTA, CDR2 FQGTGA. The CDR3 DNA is TGTGCCAGCAGCCCCGGACAGGGGCACACTGAAGCTTTCTTT. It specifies CASSPGQGHTEAFF.

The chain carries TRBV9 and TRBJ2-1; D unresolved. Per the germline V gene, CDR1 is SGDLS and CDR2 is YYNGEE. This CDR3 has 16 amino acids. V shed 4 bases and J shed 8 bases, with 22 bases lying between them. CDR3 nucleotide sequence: TGTGCCAGCAGCCCTCGTGGAGCGCTTGATTCCGATGAGCAGTTCTTC. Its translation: CASSPRGALDSDEQFF.

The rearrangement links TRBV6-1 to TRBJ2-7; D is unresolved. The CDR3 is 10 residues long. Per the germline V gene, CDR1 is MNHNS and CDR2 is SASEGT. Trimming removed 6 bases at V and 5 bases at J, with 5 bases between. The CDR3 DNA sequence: TGTGCCAGCAGGGGTGACGAGCAGTACTTC. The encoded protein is CASRGDEQYF.

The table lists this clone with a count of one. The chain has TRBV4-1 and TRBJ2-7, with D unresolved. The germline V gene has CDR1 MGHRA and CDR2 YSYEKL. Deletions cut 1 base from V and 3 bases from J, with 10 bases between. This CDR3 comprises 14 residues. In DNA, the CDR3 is TGCGCCAGCAGCCAAGCTGTAGGGTTCTACGAGCAGTACTTC. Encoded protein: CASSQAVGFYEQYF.

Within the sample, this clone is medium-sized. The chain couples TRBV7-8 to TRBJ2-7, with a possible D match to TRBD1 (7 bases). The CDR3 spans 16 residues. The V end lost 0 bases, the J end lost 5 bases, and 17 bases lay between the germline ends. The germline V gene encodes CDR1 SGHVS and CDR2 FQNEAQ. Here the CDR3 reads CASSLAREGGRDEQYF. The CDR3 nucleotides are TGTGCCAGCAGCTTAGCGCGGGAAGGGGGCCGCGACGAGCAGTACTTC.

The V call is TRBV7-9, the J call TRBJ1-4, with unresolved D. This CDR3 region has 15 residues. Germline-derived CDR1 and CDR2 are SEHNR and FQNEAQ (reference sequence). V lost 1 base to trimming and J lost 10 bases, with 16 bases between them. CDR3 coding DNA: TGTGCCAGCAGCTTAGTTCGGGCCCCCGTAGGAAAACTGTTTTTT. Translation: CASSLVRAPVGKLFF.